This T cell receptor (beta chain) was recovered during a study of T cells of healthy individuals. The CDR3 loop spans 17 amino acids. The J segment lost 4 bases and the V segment lost 3 bases, leaving 12 bases of the junction unmatched. Germline CDR1 and CDR2: SGHTA and FQGNSA. A single record per CDR3 protein comes from TCRdb applying MiXCR to the 5' RACE reads. The sample contains around 53,000 distinct CDR3 sequences, around 15% of which appear only once. The table lists this clonotype with many counts. This chain links TRBV7-2 with TRBJ2-1, with 7 bases identical to TRBD2. The TCR sequence derives from a human donor in good health. The CDR3 here is CASSFFLGLGGYNEQFF. CDR3 bases: TGTGCCAGCAGCTTTTTCCTGGGACTGGGGGGGTACAATGAGCAGTTCTTC. Together with reference TRBV7-2 and TRBJ2-1, the CDR3 gives the full variable domain: GAGVSQSPSNKVTEKGKDVELRCDPISGHTALYWYRQSLGQGLEFLIYFQGNSAPDKSGLPSDRFSAERTGGSVSTLTIQRTQQEDSAVYLCASSFFLGLGGYNEQFFGPGTRLTVL.